Presented here are 14 T cell receptor beta chains from one specimen sequenced in a study of T cell responses to AZD1222 COVID-19 vaccine. Here immunoSEQ multiplex PCR was the method, and the copy in TCRdb shows in-frame clones only, minus some. The top ten hold 1.5% to 2% of the sample, which has approximately 200,000 clones, roughly 94% seen once. The sequenced sample was peripheral blood, obtained 28 days after the second dose of the MenACWY control vaccine. Receptors were obtained from an adult who received the MenACWY meningococcal vaccine as a control.

The chain has TRBV2 and TRBJ1-2; the match to TRBD1 covers 7 bases. The CDR3 is made up of 16 amino acids. CDR1 SNHLY and CDR2 FYNNEI come from the germline V gene. V lost 1 base to trimming and J lost 6 bases; unmatched junction nucleotides: 11. CDR3 bases: TGTGCCAGCAGTGAAGAATTTGGGACAGCGACTCATGGCTACACCTTC. Its protein product is CASSEEFGTATHGYTF.

The chain has TRBV11-2 and TRBJ2-7, with 13 bases fitting TRBD2. Looked up from germline, CDR1 is SGHAT and CDR2 is FQNNGV. The CDR3 has 16 residues. Losses at the gene ends were 2 bases for V and 4 bases for J; bases not matched to a gene: 5. CDR3 DNA: TGTGCCAGCAGCTTATACCGGACTAGCGGGAGATACGAGCAGTACTTC. It codes for CASSLYRTSGRYEQYF.

The genes are TRBV3-1 (or the pseudogene TRBV3-2) and TRBJ2-7; D is unresolved. The germline gives CDR1 LGHDT, CDR2 YNNKEL (reference sequence). The CDR3 is 14 amino acids. Trimming took 1 base from V and 3 from J, leaving 10 bases between them. CDR3 in amino acids: CASSQGAWSYEQYF. The CDR3 DNA sequence: TGTGCCAGCAGCCAAGGGGCCTGGAGCTACGAGCAGTACTTC.

With respect to this clone: Mismatch with germline at one junction end may stem from a read error. The gene calls are TRBV5-4 and TRBJ2-7, with TRBD1 matching 7 bases. The CDR3 loop spans 14 amino acids. Germline V gene lookup returns CDR1 SGHNT and CDR2 YYREEE (reference sequence). CDR3 protein: CASSIDRDSRRFFF. Written as DNA, the CDR3 is TGTGCCAGCAGCATTGACCGGGACAGCCGTCGGTTCTTCTTC.

The V call is TRBV21-1, the J call TRBJ1-3; the table gives TRBD1 as D, unverified against the DNA. TRBV21-1 is reported as a pseudogene. This CDR3 region has 14 residues. Here the CDR3 reads CASSKHPGENTIYF. The CDR3 bases are TGTGCCAGCAGCAAACACCCAGGGGAGAACACCATATATTTT.

The gene calls are TRBV7-8 and TRBJ1-5, with D tentatively TRBD1 (6 bases). This CDR3 contains 16 residues. The germline gives CDR1 SGHVS, CDR2 FQNEAQ. The V gene lost 0 bases and the J gene lost 7 bases, with 16 bases spanning the gap. This CDR3 reads CASSLAPQGHRQPQHF. DNA for the CDR3: TGTGCCAGCAGCTTAGCGCCCCAGGGGCACCGGCAGCCCCAGCATTTT.

This chain joins TRBV7-9 and TRBJ1-2; D unclear. V was cut by 8 bases and J by 3 bases, with 13 bases left in between. Germline values: CDR1 SEHNR, CDR2 FQNEAQ (reference sequence). The CDR3 has 13 amino acids. The CDR3 DNA reads as TGTGCCAGCGGTAGGAGGAAGGACTATGGCTACACCTTC. This codes for CASGRRKDYGYTF.

This clone came up once. The gene calls are TRBV27 and TRBJ2-1; D perhaps matches TRBD1 (5 bases). This CDR3 region has 12 residues. V was clipped by 8 bases and J by 6 bases, with 11 bases between them. Germline V gene lookup returns CDR1 MNHEY and CDR2 SMNVEV (reference sequence). CDR3 sequence reads: CASGIDSNEQFF. The CDR3 nucleotides are TGTGCCAGCGGCATCGACAGCAATGAGCAGTTCTTC.

The chain joins TRBV7-9 to TRBJ1-2; D remains unclear. The CDR3 contains 12 residues. The V end lost 3 bases, the J end lost 8 bases, and 10 bases lay between the germline ends. Germline V gene sequence: CDR1 SEHNR, CDR2 FQNEAQ (reference sequence). CDR3 protein: CASSFPQEGYTF. In DNA form, the CDR3 reads TGTGCCAGCAGCTTCCCCCAGGAAGGCTACACCTTC. The full variable domain, completed using reference TRBV7-9 and TRBJ1-2, is DTGVSQNPRHKITKRGQNVTFRCDPISEHNRLYWYRQTLGQGPEFLTYFQNEAQLEKSRLLSDRFSAERPKGSFSTLEIQRTEQGDSAMYLCASSFPQEGYTFGSGTRLTVV.

The V and J genes are TRBV7-2 and TRBJ1-5; 9 bases line up with TRBD1. Germline CDR1 is SGHTA and CDR2 is FQGNSA. The ends lost 5 bases at V and 5 bases at J; junction bases unmatched: 4. CDR3 length equals 14 residues. This chain's CDR3 is CASSVGQGYQPQHF. As DNA, the CDR3 is TGTGCCAGCAGCGTGGGACAGGGATATCAGCCCCAGCATTTT.

The genes are TRBV24-1 and TRBJ1-2; D might be TRBD1 (5 bases). Germline V lookup: CDR1 KGHDR, CDR2 SFDVKD. Trimming stripped 4 bases from V and 4 bases from J, with 6 bases between. This CDR3 has 12 amino acids. CDR3 amino acids: CATSDTGYGYTF. In DNA form, the CDR3 reads TGTGCCACCAGTGACACAGGCTATGGCTACACCTTC.

J is TRBJ1-2 and V is TRBV6-5; TRBD1 agrees at 7 bases. This CDR3 has 15 residues. V was pared by 7 bases and J by 5 bases, with 13 bases of the junction left unmatched. Germline V gene data show CDR1 as MNHEY and CDR2 as SVGAGI. This CDR3 reads CASTKKDRMRYGYTF. The CDR3 nucleotides are TGTGCCAGCACTAAGAAGGACAGGATGAGATATGGCTACACCTTC.

This chain links TRBV7-9 with TRBJ1-1; D is perhaps TRBD1 (5 bases). The CDR3 extends over 12 amino acids. Trimming stripped 3 bases from V and 4 bases from J, with 6 bases between. Germline V gene lookup returns CDR1 SEHNR and CDR2 FQNEAQ (reference sequence). The DNA of the CDR3 is TGTGCCAGCAGCTTCGGGGCCACTGAAGCTTTCTTT. Amino acid sequence: CASSFGATEAFF.

V is TRBV27 and J is TRBJ1-1; maybe TRBD1 (6 bases). This CDR3 has 15 amino acids. Germline V CDR1 and CDR2: MNHEY, SMNVEV (reference sequence). Trimming pared 4 bases from V and 2 bases from J, leaving 14 bases between. The CDR3 DNA sequence: TGTGCCAGCAGTTCCGGAACAGGGCCTAACACTGAAGCTTTCTTT. Translated, it gives CASSSGTGPNTEAFF.